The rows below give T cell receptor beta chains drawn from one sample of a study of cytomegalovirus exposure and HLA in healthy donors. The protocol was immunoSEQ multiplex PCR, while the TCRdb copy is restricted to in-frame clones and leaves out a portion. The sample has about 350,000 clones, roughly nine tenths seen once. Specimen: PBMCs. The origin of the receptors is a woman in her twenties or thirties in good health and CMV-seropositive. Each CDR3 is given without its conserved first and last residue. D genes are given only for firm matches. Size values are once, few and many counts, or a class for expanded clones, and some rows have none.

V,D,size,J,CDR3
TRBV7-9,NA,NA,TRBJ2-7,ASSLQGYEQY
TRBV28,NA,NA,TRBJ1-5,ASRSTVYQPQH
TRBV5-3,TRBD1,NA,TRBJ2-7,ARSEWTGRLPYEQY
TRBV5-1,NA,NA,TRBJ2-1,ASSLVLASPEQF
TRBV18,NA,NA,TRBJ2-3,ASSPLNTDTQY
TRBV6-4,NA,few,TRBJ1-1,ASSAEMNTEAF
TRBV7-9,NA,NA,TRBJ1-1,ASSLVGGWNTEAF
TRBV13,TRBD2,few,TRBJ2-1,ASSLFSLAGVNNEQF
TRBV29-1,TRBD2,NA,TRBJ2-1,SVEGVVAGRSSYNEQF
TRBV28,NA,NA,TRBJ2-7,ASRYNQGSTYEQY
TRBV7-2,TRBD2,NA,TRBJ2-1,ASSFSGTGNEQF
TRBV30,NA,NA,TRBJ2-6,AWSVGDGANVLT
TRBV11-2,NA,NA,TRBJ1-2,ASSVGTGNYGYT
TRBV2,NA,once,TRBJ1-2,ASGREGANYGYT
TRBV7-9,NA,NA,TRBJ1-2,ASSLQGSGGYT
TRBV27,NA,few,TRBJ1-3,ASSLNRFTPGNTIY
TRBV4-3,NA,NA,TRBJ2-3,ASSQDSLVTDTQY
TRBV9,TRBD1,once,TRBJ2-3,ASSPRGGGTGGTDTQY
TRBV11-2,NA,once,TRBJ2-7,ASSLGRDIPQGTYEQY
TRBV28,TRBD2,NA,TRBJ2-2,ASRNPETSGILYTGELF
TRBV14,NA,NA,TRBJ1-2,ASSQGPIGGYT
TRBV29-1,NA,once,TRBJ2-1,SVEWGNEQF
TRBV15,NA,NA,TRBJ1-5,ATSSSQTGNQPQH
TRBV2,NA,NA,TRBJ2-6,ASSEAGHSSGANVLT
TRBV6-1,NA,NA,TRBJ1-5,ASSAAVRSNQPQH
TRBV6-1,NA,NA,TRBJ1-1,ACGQTNTEAF
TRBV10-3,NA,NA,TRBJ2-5,AISGRGQETQY
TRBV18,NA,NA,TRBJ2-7,ASSLKANEQY
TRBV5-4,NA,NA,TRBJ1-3,ASSASQGSGNTIY
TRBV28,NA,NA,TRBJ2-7,ASSYGDFYEQY
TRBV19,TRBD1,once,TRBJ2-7,ASSGQDYEQY
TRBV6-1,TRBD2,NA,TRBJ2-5,ASRSLAGGRETQY
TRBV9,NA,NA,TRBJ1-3,ASSVGRGGSGNTIY
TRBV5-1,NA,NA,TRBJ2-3,ASSFSLTDTQY
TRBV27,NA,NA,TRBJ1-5,ASSFREGGPQH
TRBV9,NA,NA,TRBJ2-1,ASSGDSLGAYNEQF
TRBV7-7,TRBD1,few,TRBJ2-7,ASSMGTGADEQY
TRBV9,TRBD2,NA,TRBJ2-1,ASSPTAGGSYNEQF
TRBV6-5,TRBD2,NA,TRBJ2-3,ASSYTTSGVTDTQY
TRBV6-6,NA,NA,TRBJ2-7,ASTPTGSYEQY
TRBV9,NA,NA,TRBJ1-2,ASRLSNYGYT
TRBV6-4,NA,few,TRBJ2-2,ASRYRVPIANTGELF
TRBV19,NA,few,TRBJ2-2,ASSIKASPGELF
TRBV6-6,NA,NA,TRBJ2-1,ATTLSVNNEQF
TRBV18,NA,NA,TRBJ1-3,ASSPTPRVDSGNTIY
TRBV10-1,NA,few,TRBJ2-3,ASSDSTDTQY
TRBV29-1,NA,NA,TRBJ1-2,SVDFGSGSGYT
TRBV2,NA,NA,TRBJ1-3,ASSSQKNTIY